This T cell receptor (beta chain) was captured by sequencing in a study of beta chain features in type 1 diabetes. This clone turned up a few times. Its antigen is undetermined. With 5 bases removed from V and 0 bases from J, the gap between germline ends came to 14 bases. Germline CDR1 reads LNHDA; CDR2 reads SQIVND (reference sequence). The CDR3 runs to 16 residues. Findings and limits, study-wide: When Type 1 diabetes patients were examined, their TCRB CDR3s proved moderately but significantly shorter in all four CD4+ subsets. Patients showed naive, central memory and Treg TCRB repertoires that appeared more similar than those of healthy donors.

Of the isolated RNA, all was reverse transcribed, and so the sequenced material was expressed TCRB transcripts. Only in-frame clones appear in the TCRdb table, and some are missing; sequencing was by immunoSEQ multiplex PCR. The table records around 650,000 clones, 9.5% to 15% of them present only once. V gene TRBV19 combines with J gene TRBJ1-3; D is uncertain. This TCR was recovered from a man between 25 and 39 years old with type 1 diabetes. Material: naive CD4+ T cells from blood. In DNA, the CDR3 is TGTGCCAGTAGTGGGTCCGGACGGGTCTCTGGAAACACCATATATTTT. This sequence encodes CASSGSGRVSGNTIYF.